This T cell receptor beta chain was sequenced for a study of cytomegalovirus exposure and HLA in healthy donors (dated by TCRdb to 2017 to 2019). Some background on the complete study: According to an earlier analysis of 587 of the donors, 150 million to 200 million T cells yielded roughly 110 million unique TCR beta sequences and about 300 Gb of sequence data. An early release covering about 600 HLA-typed donors comprised 250 to 350 gigabases of sequencing data and about 90 million unique TCR sequences. Among the approximately 420 genotyped donors, approximately 77% belonged to the genetic ancestry cluster associated with self-reported Caucasian donors. The study aimed to test whether signatures of past pathogen exposure could be identified by cataloging public T cell receptors. Using immunosequencing, the study profiled T cell repertoires from 640 or so subjects and related those repertoires to cytomegalovirus serostatus. Besides the first cohort of 500 to 700 subjects, a separate validation cohort made up of 120 different subjects was used. To predict cytomegalovirus infection status, the study combined high-throughput TCR immunosequencing, statistical association of individual TCRs with disease status, and machine learning. A later analysis re-examined previously published TCR beta repertoires from several hundred donors and added high-resolution HLA genotyping to investigate patterns of TCR occurrence. Rather than drawing on any new phenotypic data, the later analysis identified candidate immune exposures from TCR beta sequences and the way those sequences occurred across donors. An earlier analysis of around 540 of the donors applied high-throughput TCR beta sequencing to assess whether each TCR beta V gene segment acted as functional or pseudogenic. Donor age, sex, ethnicity and CMV serostatus were compiled together with the repertoire data. A later genetic analysis used genome-wide SNP genotypes for about three fifths of the roughly 700 donors, treating that subset as a discovery cohort. All discovery cohort repertoires had been generated using a single sequencing platform. Both class I and class II loci were covered by HLA typing, at four-digit resolution. Typing coverage differed by locus: A, B, C, DRB1 and DQB1 were typed in roughly 620-630 donors, DQA1 in about 500, DPA1 in some 610, and DPB1 in 450 to 480. Roughly five DR-DQ haplotypes were treated as single units for association and clustering because of strong linkage in the cohort. Across approximately 420 genotyped donors of the cohort, an average of approximately 200,000 unique TCR beta nucleotide sequences per donor were sequenced, and 15% to 20% of those sequences were non-productive. The research as a whole found: A later analysis found that TCR association rates varied across HLA loci, with DRB1 alleles showing the most associated TCRs and HLA-C alleles the fewest. The cohort was sequenced for TCR beta chains only, and without alpha or paired-chain data the features that could be detected were limited. Because HLA typing was unavailable for some donors at each locus, only the typed subset was used in association tests. The authors suggested that the approach could potentially be extended to other disease states and immunological phenotypes. Most CMV-associated TCR beta chains appeared to be HLA-restricted in a later analysis, and the HLA associations seemed to be driven largely by CMV exposure. Immune exposure information for the cohort was limited to CMV serostatus. A further reported finding was that TCR beta sequences accurately predicted the HLA-A and HLA-B alleles for most subjects in the first cohort. According to a later genetic analysis, donors in an Asian-associated ancestry cluster had fewer N-insertions in productive TCRs than the roughly 670-donor mean. The presence/absence analyses assumed that sequencing depth was roughly uniform across donors, and that assumption may not be true. V-gene and J-gene trimming of TCR beta chains was associated with a missense DCLRE1C variant in a later genetic analysis, and the association was replicated in an independent cohort. At a false discovery rate of 0.05, a later analysis linked 16,951 TCR beta sequences to specific HLA alleles. In an earlier analysis of several hundred of the donors, most TCR beta V segments were observed in productive rearrangements about 90% or about 30% of the time, broadly matching IMGT annotations. Three of the identified cytomegalovirus-associated TCR beta chains were confirmed in vitro to be specific for cytomegalovirus antigens. Assigning TCR associations to individual alleles was difficult when HLA alleles, especially DR and DQ, strongly co-occurred. Linkage disequilibrium might explain the correlated functional status among segregating V segments, but an unknown experimental factor could not be ruled out. In a later analysis, HLA-associated TCR beta chains showed more clonal expansion and lower generation probabilities than non-associated chains that were equally common. Some IMGT-functional V segments, including TRBV6-2 and TRBV6-3, could not be told apart with the 87-base-pair reads, so those segments were excluded. Most TCR sequences were seen in very few donors, while some public TCRs were found in many individuals. Cytomegalovirus status was reported to be diagnosed by the classifier with high specificity and sensitivity in both the original and validation cohorts. The study gave a list of some 150 TCR beta chains associated with cytomegalovirus. A later analysis reported that several top co-occurrence clusters appeared linked to parvovirus B19, influenza, CMV and Epstein-Barr virus. A cluster of highly shared sequence variants was judged likely to be a technical artifact of the sequencing pipeline. Because counts were too low, some 17 rarely observed V segments, including chromosome 9 orphons, were left out of the earlier analysis of 587 of the donors.

This clone has a handful of counts. Its antigen is currently not known. Base qualities are missing; no much larger clone stands one base away. The cohort consisted of more than 650 healthy bone marrow donors. All cohort members were sampled while nominally healthy, although unrecorded immune exposures were likely present. The donor was CMV seronegative and belonged to the group of 352 seronegative cohort members. Each donor provided a peripheral blood sample, and peripheral blood mononuclear cells were used for TCR beta sequencing. Genomic DNA extraction from the blood cell samples was performed with the Qiagen DNeasy Blood Extraction Kit. Deletion took 5 bases off V and 2 bases off J, with a span of 9 bases between the germline ends. The CDR3 numbers 14 residues from cysteine through phenylalanine. The CDR3 DNA has 42 bases and is translated from base 1. For CDR1 and CDR2, the germline V gene (reference sequence) lists SEHNR and FQNEAQ.

Library prep was done by the immunoSEQ multiplex PCR assay. For the multiplex PCR, a mixture combining 60 forward primers for TCR Vbeta segments and 13 reverse primers for TCR Jbeta segments was used. The CDR3 region of rearranged TCR beta genes was amplified from genomic DNA with a multiplex PCR assay. The Illumina HiSeq System was used to sequence the amplified TCR beta libraries as 87-base-pair reads. The study's own analysis went as follows. A later analysis tallied 75 million to 95 million unique TCR beta chains across the 600 to 700 repertoires, and approximately 9.9 million of those chains were shared by two or more donors. Raw reads were error-corrected and collapsed into unique sequences with a nearest-neighbor algorithm that merged closely related sequences to remove PCR and sequencing errors. To assign V, D and J gene segments, CDR3 sequences were aligned to IMGT reference sequences. For a sequence to be retained, a match of at least six nucleotides to both a V gene segment and a J gene segment was required. A rearrangement was called productive if the CDR3 had no stop codons and remained in frame with V and J, and every other rearrangement was called non-productive. CDR3 was defined by IMGT convention, running from the second conserved V-encoded cysteine to the conserved J-encoded phenylalanine. In an earlier analysis of around 570 of the donors, sequences lacking an unambiguous match to a single V gene segment were excluded. In an earlier analysis of some 590 of the donors, a V segment was called functional when productive rearrangements were above 56.7%, and segregating when the standard deviation between donors exceeded 5%. A statistical classification framework was built for diagnosing cytomegalovirus status from the catalog of TCR beta chain sequences. In a later analysis, V and J genes were assigned by comparing TCR nucleotide sequences against IMGT/GENE-DB human TR gene sequences. In a later analysis, CDR3 sequences and most-parsimonious VDJ recombination scenarios were assigned using the TCRdist pipeline. A later analysis defined each TCR beta chain by its CDR3 amino acid sequence plus V-gene family, and excluded reads lacking a unique V-gene family. As a way to deal with suspected cross-contamination and a sequencing artifact, a later analysis dropped over 550 nucleotide sequences that were highly shared and had low generation probability. A later analysis calculated a clonal expansion index for each public chain from normalized within-repertoire ranks of inferred template counts. Generation probabilities in a later analysis came from a VDJ recombination model fitted to out-of-frame rearrangements, and those results were checked against IGoR. In a later analysis, TCR-TCR, TCR-HLA and TCR-CMV co-occurrence was scored with hypergeometric tests, and a repertoire-size bias correction was applied to TCR pairs. In a later analysis, false discovery rates were estimated by permuting HLA or CMV assignments 20 times. In a later analysis, co-occurring TCRs were grouped with DBSCAN, and TCRdist sequence similarity was added when clustering was performed within HLA-allele-positive subsets. For co-occurrence clustering, repertoires with fewer than 30,000 or more than 120,000 public chains were excluded, along with a handful of repertoires with anomalous nucleotide sharing. The table was pulled from immuneACCESS by TCRdb, which kept in-frame rearrangements only. Such tables lose some clones; where checked, under half of the loss comes from unresolved V genes, and the rest has no known cause. That table gives V, J and clone size, and the DNA gave D and trimming. This sample comprises approximately 130,000 clones, about 87% of them detected only once. The ten most abundant clones make up around 5.5% of the sample.

The origin of this receptor is a woman aged 25 to 45 in good health and CMV-seronegative. This chain is built from TRBV7-9 and TRBJ2-2; the D gene is perhaps TRBD1, on 5 matching bases. Sequenced: PBMCs. The CDR3 reads as follows: CASSQDTNTGELFF. The DNA sequence is as follows: TGTGCCAGCAGCCAGGACACTAACACCGGGGAGCTGTTTTTT.